The present T cell receptor (beta chain) was sequenced within a study of T cell changes during pregnancy in multiple sclerosis. Only in-frame clones appear in the TCRdb table, and some are missing; sequencing was by immunoSEQ multiplex PCR. The sample comprises tens of thousands of clones, more than 85% of which are singletons, and about 2.1% rests with the top ten. The germline V gene encodes CDR1 MDHEN and CDR2 SYDVKM. After removal of 8 bases from V and 7 bases from J, the junction contained 13 bases not matched to a gene. The CDR3 totals 15 residues. This clonotype was sampled from a female donor in good health, enrolled as a control in a pregnancy study. This specimen was CD4+ T cells from peripheral blood mononuclear cells, taken after pregnancy. V and J are TRBV28 and TRBJ2-2; 7 positions agree with TRBD1. The CDR3 loop is CASRSEKGAGGELFF. In DNA, the CDR3 is TGTGCCAGCCGATCGGAGAAGGGGGCCGGCGGGGAGCTGTTTTTT.